In its sample, the clone carrying this T cell receptor (beta chain) was seen a few times. CDR3 length equals 13 residues. Trimming took 5 bases from V and 5 from J, leaving 12 bases between them. The record originates from a study of T-cell memory formation after mild COVID-19. TCRdb used MiXCR to reprocess the 5' RACE reads, holding one entry per CDR3 protein. The sample comprises just under 150,000 distinct CDR3 sequences, 15% to 20% of which are singletons, and around 2.4% rests with the top ten. This sequence originates from an adult woman who had mild COVID-19 (a few samples of this study predate the infection). Cell type and time point are not known. The genes are TRBV12-3 or TRBV12-4 and TRBJ2-5, with D tentatively TRBD1 (5 bases). Sequencing was carried out using PBMCs or a T cell subset sorted from them (not recorded which). Here the CDR3 reads CASSPQVGETQYF. For the CDR3, the DNA is TGTGCCAGCAGTCCACAGGTGGGGGAGACCCAGTACTTC.